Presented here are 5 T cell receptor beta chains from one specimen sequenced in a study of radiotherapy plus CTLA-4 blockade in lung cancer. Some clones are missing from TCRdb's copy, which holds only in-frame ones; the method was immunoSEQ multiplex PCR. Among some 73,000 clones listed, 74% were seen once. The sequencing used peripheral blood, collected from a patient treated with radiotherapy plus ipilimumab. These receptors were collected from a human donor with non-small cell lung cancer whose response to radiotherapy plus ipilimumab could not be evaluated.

CDR3: CASSFGTSGGKYF. DNA for the CDR3: TGTGCCAGCAGCTTCGGGACTAGCGGGGGAAAGTACTTC. V gene TRBV5-4 combines with J gene TRBJ2-5; 14 nucleotides match TRBD2. In germline, CDR1 is SGHNT, CDR2 YYREEE (reference sequence). J gave up 12 bases and V 2 bases, and 3 bases lay outside the gene matches. CDR3 size: 13 residues.

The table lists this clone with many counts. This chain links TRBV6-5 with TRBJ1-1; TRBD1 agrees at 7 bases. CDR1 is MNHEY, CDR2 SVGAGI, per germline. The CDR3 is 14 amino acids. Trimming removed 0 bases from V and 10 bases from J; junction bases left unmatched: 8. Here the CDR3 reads CASSYSRQGRRAFF. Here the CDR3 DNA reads TGTGCCAGCAGTTACTCCAGACAGGGACGGAGAGCTTTCTTT.

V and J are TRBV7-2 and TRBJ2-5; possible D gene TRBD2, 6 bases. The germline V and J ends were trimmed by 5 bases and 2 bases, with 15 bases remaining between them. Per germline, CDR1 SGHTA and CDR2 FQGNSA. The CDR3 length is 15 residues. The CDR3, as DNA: TGTGCCAGCAGCGGGATGCCGGGAGCACAAGAGACCCAGTACTTC. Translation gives CASSGMPGAQETQYF.

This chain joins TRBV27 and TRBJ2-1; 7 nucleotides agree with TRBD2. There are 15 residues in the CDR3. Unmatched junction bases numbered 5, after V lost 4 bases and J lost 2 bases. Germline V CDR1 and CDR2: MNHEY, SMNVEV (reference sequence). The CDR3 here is CASSYGGSTYNEQFF. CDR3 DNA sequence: TGTGCCAGCAGTTACGGCGGGAGCACCTACAATGAGCAGTTCTTC.

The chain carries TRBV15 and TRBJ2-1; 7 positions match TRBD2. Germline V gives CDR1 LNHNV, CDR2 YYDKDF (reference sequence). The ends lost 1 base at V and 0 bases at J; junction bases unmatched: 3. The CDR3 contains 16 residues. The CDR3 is CATSRVGGGSYNEQFF. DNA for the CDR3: TGTGCCACCAGCAGAGTGGGGGGGGGCTCCTACAATGAGCAGTTCTTC.